This T cell receptor (beta chain) stems from a study of blood T cell repertoires in COVID-19. Study-level background: Donors in the United States, Italy and Spain gave samples during acute or convalescent COVID-19. PBMCs, B-cell-depleted T cells, or T cells were the source of the cDNA or gDNA that made up the material.

Per the study methods: Amplification of reference gene primers was used by the study to estimate nucleated cell counts. Data came from immunoSEQ multiplex PCR; TCRdb stores just in-frame clones and leaves some out. Clone size and V and J calls were adopted from that table, with D and trimming inferred from the DNA. The table lists 200,000 to 250,000 clones, approximately 82% of them singletons. With 3 bases removed from V and 6 bases from J, the gap between germline ends came to 11 bases. CDR1 is LNHDA, CDR2 SQIVND, per germline (reference sequence). The CDR3 consists of 13 residues. The V call is TRBV19, the J call TRBJ1-2; the D is unclear. Material: peripheral blood. This receptor was obtained from a woman of 80 years or more with acute or convalescent COVID-19. CDR3 coding DNA: TGTGCCAGTAGTATCCCCGGGATGGATGGCTACACCTTC. Translated: CASSIPGMDGYTF.